A single sample gave rise to the 10 T cell receptor beta chains below, sequenced in a study of tumor and adjacent non-tumor tissue in lung cancer (dated by TCRdb to the late 2010s). Receptor libraries were prepared by multiplex PCR. Instrument used: Illumina HiSeq 2500. TCRbeta libraries were built by three rounds of nested PCR using primers (Table S4), following protocols modified from ARM-PCR. TCRdb ran its own pipeline on the public reads, namely fastp trimming at Q25 and MiXCR clone calling, and kept in-frame beta chains. For every CDR3 protein sequence, its rows merge into one entry that carries the most common genes and DNA. The sample has roughly 93,000 distinct CDR3 sequences on record, around 71% of them singletons. The ten largest clonotypes hold approximately 16% of the sample. RNA was extracted from bulk unsorted tissue and checked for quality with a NanoDrop ND-1000 and an Agilent 2100.

The sequenced material came from lung tumor tissue. These receptors all come from a man aged 60 to 69 with non-small cell lung cancer.

Of note for this clonotype: At one end, the junction sequence differs from germline, possibly due to a read error. The DNA of the CDR3 is TGTGCCAGCGGGACAGTGGTAGGCGAGCAGTACTTC. It codes for CASGTVVGEQYF. The chain links TRBV10-2 to TRBJ2-7; TRBD1 or TRBD2 may be the D gene (7 bases each). CDR3 length equals 12 residues. CDR1 and CDR2 (germline): WSHSY, SAAADI.

Here the CDR3 reads CSELLALQGTQYF. DNA of the CDR3: TGCAGTGAACTACTAGCCTTACAGGGGACCCAGTACTTC. The gene calls are TRBV20-1 and TRBJ2-5, with D possibly called TRBD1 or TRBD2 (6 bases each). The CDR3 sequence is 13 residues long. The germline CDR1 and CDR2 sequences are DFQATT and SNEGSKA (reference sequence). Trimming took off 7 bases at V and 7 bases at J, with 19 bases between the two ends.

V and J are TRBV11-2 and TRBJ2-3; tentatively, D is TRBD2 (5 bases). Germline values: CDR1 SGHAT, CDR2 FQNNGV. CDR3 length: 13 residues. The chain's CDR3 is CASGLEGLDTQYF. In DNA, the CDR3 is TGTGCAAGCGGATTAGAAGGGCTGGATACGCAGTATTTT.

This clonotype was seen at least ten times. J is TRBJ1-5 and V is TRBV4-1; possible D gene TRBD1, 6 bases. The CDR3 runs 15 residues. CDR1 is MGHRA, CDR2 YSYEKL, per germline. V was cut by 1 base and J by 4 bases, with 11 bases left in between. The CDR3 sequence: CASSQVAGENQPQHF. CDR3 bases: TGCGCCAGCAGCCAAGTCGCAGGGGAGAATCAGCCCCAGCATTTT.

This clonotype was picked up one time. The chain couples TRBV11-3 to TRBJ2-5; D is uncertain. V shed 0 bases and J shed 5 bases, with 13 bases lying between them. This CDR3 has 15 amino acids. Germline V CDR1 and CDR2: SGHNT, YENEEA. The CDR3 DNA sequence: TGTGCCAGCAGCTTAGATGCGGTAGAAGAGGAGACCCAGTACTTC. This sequence encodes CASSLDAVEEETQYF. The full variable domain, in which reference TRBV11-3 and TRBJ2-5 provide the parts outside the CDR3, is EAGVVQSPRYKIIEKKQPVAFWCNPISGHNTLYWYLQNLGQGPELLIRYENEEAVDDSQLPKDRFSAERLKGVDSTLKIQPAELGDSAVYLCASSLDAVEEETQYFGPGTRLLVL.

Regarding this clonotype: Given a much more abundant clone one base away, this may be a read error. This chain uses TRBV20-1 with TRBJ2-3, with 12 bases aligning to TRBD2. The CDR3 is made up of 19 amino acids. Per the germline V gene, CDR1 is DFQATT and CDR2 is SNEGSKA (reference sequence). Trimming took 0 bases from V and 4 from J; bases not matched to a gene: 14. The CDR3 is CSARDFYTSGRSPADTQYF. CDR3 sequence (DNA): TGCAGTGCTAGAGATTTTTATACTAGCGGGAGGTCCCCCGCAGATACGCAGTATTTT.

Comments on this clonotype: The junction shows a germline mismatch at one end, possibly a read error. The V and J genes are TRBV20-1 and TRBJ2-2; possibly TRBD1 for D (6 bases). The CDR3 runs to 15 residues. Germline V gene data show CDR1 as DFQATT and CDR2 as SNEGSKA (reference sequence). DNA of the CDR3: TGCAGTGCTATAGTCCAGGGGCAGAACATCGGGGAGCTGTTTTTT. This translates into CSAIVQGQNIGELFF.

This clonotype was found a few times. Lacking the conserved final phenylalanine or tryptophan, this CDR3 likely reflects a read error. The rearrangement joins TRBV11-2 to TRBJ2-7; D ambiguous. The germline CDR1 and CDR2 sequences are SGHAT and FQNNGV. CDR3 length: 12 residues. The CDR3: CASSLSSSEQYL. CDR3 DNA: TGTGCCAGTAGCTTATCGTCTTCCGAGCAGTACTTA.

This chain connects TRBV12-3 or TRBV12-4 to TRBJ2-7; TRBD1 aligns across 7 bases. Unmatched junction bases numbered 20, after V lost 5 bases and J lost 13 bases. CDR3 length: 15 residues. The CDR3 sequence is CASSRPTGVTYERYF. CDR3 DNA sequence: TGTGCCAGCAGTCGACCAACAGGGGTGACCTACGAGCGATACTTC.

Details on this clonotype: A much bigger clone sits one base away, suggesting this may be a read error. The rearrangement joins TRBV20-1 to TRBJ2-2; TRBD2 matches at 9 bases. CDR3 length equals 15 residues. Germline V gene sequence: CDR1 DFQATT, CDR2 SNEGSKA (reference sequence). The CDR3 DNA reads as TGCAGTGCTAGTAGCGGGAGAGTTGGGGCCGGGGAGATGTTTTTT. Protein product: CSASSGRVGAGEMFF.